This TCR beta chain appears in the sequencing data of a study of T-cell memory formation after mild COVID-19. Study overall: Largely, the TCR clusters proved donor specific.

From the 5' RACE reads, TCRdb called clonotypes with MiXCR, one entry per CDR3 protein. This table has 40,000 to 60,000 distinct CDR3 sequences, less than 15% appearing once. The CDR3 sequence is 13 residues long. Germline loops: CDR1 SGHAT, CDR2 FQDESV (reference sequence). The germline V and J ends were trimmed by 3 bases and 5 bases, with 10 bases remaining between them. Study outcomes and limitations: Clones from the second wave (peaking day 37) had unconfirmed SARS-CoV-2 specificity. CD4/CD8 balance held among clones contracting day 15 to 85, and later expanders leaned CD4+. Mainly CM and EM harbored the contracting CD4+ clones; mainly EMRA harbored the CD8+ ones.

This clonotype came up a few times. Its antigen is still unknown. Sequenced: PBMCs or a T cell subset sorted from them (not recorded which). This chain joins TRBV11-1 and TRBJ1-1; the D is unclear. The TCR comes from a man aged 18-30 years who had mild COVID-19 (a few samples of this study predate the infection). Cell type and time point are not known. The CDR3 coding sequence is TGTGCCAGCAGCTTGGAGAGCTGGACTGAAGCTTTCTTT. Translating gives CASSLESWTEAFF.